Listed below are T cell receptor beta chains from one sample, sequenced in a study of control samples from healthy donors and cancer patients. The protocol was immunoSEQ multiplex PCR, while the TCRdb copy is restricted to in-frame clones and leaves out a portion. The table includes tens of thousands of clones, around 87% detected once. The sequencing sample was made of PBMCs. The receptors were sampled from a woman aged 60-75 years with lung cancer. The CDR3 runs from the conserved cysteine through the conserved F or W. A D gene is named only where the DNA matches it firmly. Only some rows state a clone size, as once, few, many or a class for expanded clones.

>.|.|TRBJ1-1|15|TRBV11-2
TGTGCCAGCAGCCGAGACCCCTCCCCGAACACTGAAGCTTTCTTT
CASSRDPSPNTEAFF
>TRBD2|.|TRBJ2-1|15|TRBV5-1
TGCGCCAGCAGCTTGACTAGCGGGGGGTACAATGAGCAGTTCTTC
CASSLTSGGYNEQFF
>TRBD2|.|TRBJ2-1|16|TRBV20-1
TGCAGTGCTAGTGGCCATCTAGCGGTTTCCTACAATGAGCAGTTCTTC
CSASGHLAVSYNEQFF
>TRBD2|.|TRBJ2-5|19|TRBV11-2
TGTGCCAGCAGCCCCCGATCTTATTTCCTAGCGGGAAGCCAAGAGACCCAGTACTTC
CASSPRSYFLAGSQETQYF
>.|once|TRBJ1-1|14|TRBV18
TGTGCCAGCTCACCACCGGCAGGGGATAGGAAAGCTTTCTTT
CASSPPAGDRKAFF
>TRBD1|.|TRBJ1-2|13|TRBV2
TGTGCCAGCAAGGGACAGGGGGCAGCTGGCTACACCTTC
CASKGQGAAGYTF
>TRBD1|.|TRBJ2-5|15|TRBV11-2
TGTGCCAGCAGCTTAGTTGGGACAGGGAGGGAGACCCAGTACTTC
CASSLVGTGRETQYF
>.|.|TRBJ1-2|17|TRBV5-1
TGCGCCAGCAGCTTGGACGCGGGGGGGACTCCCGGCTATGGCTACACCTTC
CASSLDAGGTPGYGYTF
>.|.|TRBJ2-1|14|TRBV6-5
TGTGCCGTCGCGAAGCTTCTCCCCTACAATGAGCAGTTCTTC
CAVAKLLPYNEQFF
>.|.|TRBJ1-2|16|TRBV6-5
TGTGCCAGCAGTTACTCGAGTAGGGCAGGACTCTATGGCTACACCTTC
CASSYSSRAGLYGYTF
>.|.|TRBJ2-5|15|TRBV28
TGTGCCAGCAGTCGGGCCCGACAGGAGAAAGAGACCCAGTACTTC
CASSRARQEKETQYF
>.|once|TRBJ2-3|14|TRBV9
TGTGCCAGCTCCCCGGTGAGCGGGTCAGATACGCAGTATTTT
CASSPVSGSDTQYF
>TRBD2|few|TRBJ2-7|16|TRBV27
TGTGCCAGCAGGGGGCCTCTTAGCGGGAGGGGCTACGAGCAGTACTTC
CASRGPLSGRGYEQYF
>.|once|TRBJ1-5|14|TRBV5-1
TGCGCCAGCAGCTTGGGCGAACAAGGGCAGCCCCAGCATTTT
CASSLGEQGQPQHF
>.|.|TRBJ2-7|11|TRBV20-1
TGCAGTGCATTGGCCGCCTACGAGCAGTACTTC
CSALAAYEQYF
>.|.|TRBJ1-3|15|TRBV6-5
TGTGCCAGCAGTCCTCTGCGGGGGCGAGGAAACACCATATATTTT
CASSPLRGRGNTIYF
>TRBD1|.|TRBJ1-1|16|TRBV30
TGTGCCTGGAGTCCAATGCTAACAGGGGGGCACACTGAAGCTTTCTTT
CAWSPMLTGGHTEAFF
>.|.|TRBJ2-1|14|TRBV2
TGTGCCAGCAGTGTCCGTGTAGGGGCCGATGAGCAGTTCTTC
CASSVRVGADEQFF
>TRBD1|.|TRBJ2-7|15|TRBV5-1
TGCGCCAGCAGCACGACAGGGGACGGGCCCTACGAGCAGTACTTC
CASSTTGDGPYEQYF
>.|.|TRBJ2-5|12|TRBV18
TGTGCCAGCTCACCAGGGTCAGAGACCCAGTACTTC
CASSPGSETQYF
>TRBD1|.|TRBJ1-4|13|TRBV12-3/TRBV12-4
TGTGCCAGCAGTTGGGGACAGATTGAAAAACTGTTTTTT
CASSWGQIEKLFF
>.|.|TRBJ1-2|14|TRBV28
TGTGCCAGCAATCCACGGGGCAGAGACTATGGCTACACCTTC
CASNPRGRDYGYTF
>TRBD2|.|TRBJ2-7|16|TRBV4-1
TGCGCCAGCAGCCAAGATAAGAGCGGGGGCGTCTACGAGCAGTACTTC
CASSQDKSGGVYEQYF
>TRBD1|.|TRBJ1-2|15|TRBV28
TGTGCCAGCAGACCCGAACTAGGGACAGTTTATGGCTACACCTTC
CASRPELGTVYGYTF
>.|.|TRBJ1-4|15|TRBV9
TGTGCCAGCAGCGTAAGCGGTCAGATTAATGAAAAACTGTTTTTT
CASSVSGQINEKLFF
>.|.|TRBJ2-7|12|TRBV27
TGTGCCAGCAGCAGGAATTCCTACGAGCAGTACTTC
CASSRNSYEQYF
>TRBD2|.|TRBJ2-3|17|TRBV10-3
TGTGCCATCAGTGGTTGGACTAGCGGGGGACACACAGATACGCAGTATTTT
CAISGWTSGGHTDTQYF
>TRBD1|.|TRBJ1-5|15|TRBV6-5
TGTGCCAGCAGTTTGAGACAGGGGTCGGTTCAGCCCCAGCATTTT
CASSLRQGSVQPQHF
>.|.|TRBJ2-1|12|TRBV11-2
TGTGCCAGCAGCTTTAACTACAATGAGCAGTTCTTC
CASSFNYNEQFF
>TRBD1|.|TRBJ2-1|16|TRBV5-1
TGCGCCAGCAGCACGGGACAGCCGAGCTCCTACAATGAGCAGTTCTTC
CASSTGQPSSYNEQFF
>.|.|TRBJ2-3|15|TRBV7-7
TGTGCTAGCAGCGCACAGGAGACTAGCACAGATACGCAGTATTTT
CASSAQETSTDTQYF
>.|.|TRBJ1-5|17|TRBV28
TGTGCCAGCAGTCCGTACTCCGGGTCCAAAGGAAATCAGCCCCAGCATTTT
CASSPYSGSKGNQPQHF
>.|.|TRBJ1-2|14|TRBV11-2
TGTGCCAGCAGCTTACGCAGGGGTGGCTATGGCTACACCTTC
CASSLRRGGYGYTF
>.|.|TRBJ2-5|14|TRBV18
TGTGCCAGCTCACCCCGCGGCCCACAAGAGACCCAGTACTTC
CASSPRGPQETQYF
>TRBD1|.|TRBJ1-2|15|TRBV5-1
TGCGCCAGCGCGGATACACAGGGGGCTGGCTATGGCTACACCTTC
CASADTQGAGYGYTF
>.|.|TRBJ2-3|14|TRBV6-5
TGTGCCAGCGAAGTGACCCCGCGCGCAGATACGCAGTATTTT
CASEVTPRADTQYF
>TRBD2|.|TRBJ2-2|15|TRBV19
TGTGCCAGTAGATACGGACTAGCCAGCACCGGGGAGCTGTTTTTT
CASRYGLASTGELFF
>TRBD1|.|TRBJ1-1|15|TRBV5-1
TGCGCCAGCAGCATTTCCGGGACAGGCTACACTGAAGCTTTCTTT
CASSISGTGYTEAFF
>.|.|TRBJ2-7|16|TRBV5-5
TGTGCCAGCAGCTTGGGACAAGGTACGAGATCCTACGAGCAGTACTTC
CASSLGQGTRSYEQYF
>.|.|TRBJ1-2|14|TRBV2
TGTGCCAGCGTCCGGGACCACCCTAACTATGGCTACACCTTC
CASVRDHPNYGYTF
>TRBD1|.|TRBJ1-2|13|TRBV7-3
TGTGCCAGCAGCCCCCGGACAGGGGACGGCTACACCTTC
CASSPRTGDGYTF
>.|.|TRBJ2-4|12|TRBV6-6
TGTGCCAGCAGTTCACAAGAAAACATTCAGTACTTC
CASSSQENIQYF
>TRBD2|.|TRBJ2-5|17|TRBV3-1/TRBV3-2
TGTGCCAGCAGCCCGGGACTAGCGGGGGGGCAGCAAGAGACCCAGTACTTC
CASSPGLAGGQQETQYF
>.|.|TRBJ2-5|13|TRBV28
TGTGCCAGCACCCGGGGGACAGAAGAGACCCAGTACTTC
CASTRGTEETQYF
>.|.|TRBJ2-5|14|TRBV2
TGTGCCAGCACCGGGGACGGCTCGTTGGAGACCCAGTACTTC
CASTGDGSLETQYF